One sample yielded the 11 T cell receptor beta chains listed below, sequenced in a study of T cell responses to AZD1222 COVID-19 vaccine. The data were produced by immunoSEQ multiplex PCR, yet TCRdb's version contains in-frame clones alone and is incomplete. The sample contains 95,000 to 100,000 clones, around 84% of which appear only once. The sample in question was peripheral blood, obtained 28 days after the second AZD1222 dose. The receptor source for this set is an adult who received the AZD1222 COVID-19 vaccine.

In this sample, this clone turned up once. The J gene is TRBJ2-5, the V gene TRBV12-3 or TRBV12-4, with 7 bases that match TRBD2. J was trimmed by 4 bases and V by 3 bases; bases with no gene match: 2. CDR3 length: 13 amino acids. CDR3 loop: CASSFPGGETQYF. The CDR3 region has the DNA TGTGCCAGCAGTTTTCCGGGAGGAGAGACCCAGTACTTC.

The CDR3 protein is CASSWSNTGELFF. Written as DNA, the CDR3 is TGTGCCAGTAGCTGGAGTAACACCGGGGAGCTGTTTTTT. V is TRBV19 and J is TRBJ2-2; no firm D call. Germline V CDR1 and CDR2: LNHDA, SQIVND (reference sequence). There are 13 residues in the CDR3. Trimming stripped 6 bases from V and 2 bases from J, with 7 bases between.

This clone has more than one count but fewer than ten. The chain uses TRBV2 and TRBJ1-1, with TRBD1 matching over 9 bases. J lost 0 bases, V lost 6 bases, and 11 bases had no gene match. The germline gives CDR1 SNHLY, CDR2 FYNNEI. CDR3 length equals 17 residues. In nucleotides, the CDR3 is TGTGCCAGCAGGGGGGGACAGGGTGGCTCGTTGAACACTGAAGCTTTCTTT. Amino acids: CASRGGQGGSLNTEAFF. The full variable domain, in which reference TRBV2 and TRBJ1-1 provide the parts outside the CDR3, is EPEVTQTPSHQVTQMGQEVILRCVPISNHLYFYWYRQILGQKVEFLVSFYNNEISEKSEIFDDQFSVERPDGSNFTLKIRSTKLEDSAMYFCASRGGQGGSLNTEAFFGQGTRLTVV.

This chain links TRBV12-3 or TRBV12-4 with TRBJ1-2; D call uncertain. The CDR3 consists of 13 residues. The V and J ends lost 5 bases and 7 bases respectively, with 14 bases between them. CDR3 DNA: TGTGCCAGCAGTGCGCCACAGCGGGGTGGCTACACCTTC. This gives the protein CASSAPQRGGYTF.

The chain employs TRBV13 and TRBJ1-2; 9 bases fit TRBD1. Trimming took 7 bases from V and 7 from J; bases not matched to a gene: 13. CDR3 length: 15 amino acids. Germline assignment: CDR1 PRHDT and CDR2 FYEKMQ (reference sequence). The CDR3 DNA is TGTGCCAGCACCCCTGGTCCGGGACAGGGTTTTGGCTACACCTTC. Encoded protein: CASTPGPGQGFGYTF. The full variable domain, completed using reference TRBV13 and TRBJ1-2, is AAGVIQSPRHLIKEKRETATLKCYPIPRHDTVYWYQQGPGQDPQFLISFYEKMQSDKGSIPDRFSAQQFSDYHSELNMSSLELGDSALYFCASTPGPGQGFGYTFGSGTRLTVV.

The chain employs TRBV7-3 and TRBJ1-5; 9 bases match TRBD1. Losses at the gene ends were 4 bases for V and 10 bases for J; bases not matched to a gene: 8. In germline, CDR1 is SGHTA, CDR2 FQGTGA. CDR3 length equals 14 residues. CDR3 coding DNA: TGTGCCAGCAGCTCCACAGGGGGCTTGGAACCCCAGCATTTT. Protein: CASSSTGGLEPQHF.

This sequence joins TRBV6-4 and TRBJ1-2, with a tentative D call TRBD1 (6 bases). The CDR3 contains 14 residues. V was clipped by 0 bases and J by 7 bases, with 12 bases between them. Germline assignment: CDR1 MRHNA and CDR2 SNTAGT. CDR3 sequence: CASSDSPTGSGYTF. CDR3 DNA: TGTGCCAGCAGTGACTCGCCCACAGGGTCTGGCTACACCTTC.

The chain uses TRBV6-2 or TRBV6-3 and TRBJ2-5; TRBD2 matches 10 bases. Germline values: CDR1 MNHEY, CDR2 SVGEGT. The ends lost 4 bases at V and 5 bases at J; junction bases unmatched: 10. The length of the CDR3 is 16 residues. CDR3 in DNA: TGTGCCAGCAGTTCCTCCCTAGCGGGAGTAGGTGAGACCCAGTACTTC. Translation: CASSSSLAGVGETQYF.

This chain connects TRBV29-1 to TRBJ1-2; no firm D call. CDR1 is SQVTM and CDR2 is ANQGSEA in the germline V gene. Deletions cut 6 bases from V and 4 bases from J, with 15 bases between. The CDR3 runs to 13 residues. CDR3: CSVERTELYGYTF. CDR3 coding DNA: TGCAGCGTAGAACGGACGGAGCTCTATGGCTACACCTTC.

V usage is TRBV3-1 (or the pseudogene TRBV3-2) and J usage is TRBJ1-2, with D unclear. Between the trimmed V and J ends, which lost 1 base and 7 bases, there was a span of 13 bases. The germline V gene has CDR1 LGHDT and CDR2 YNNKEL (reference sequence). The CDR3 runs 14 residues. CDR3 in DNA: TGTGCCAGCAGCCAAGGGACTCTTTGGGGTGGCTACACCTTC. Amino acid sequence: CASSQGTLWGGYTF.

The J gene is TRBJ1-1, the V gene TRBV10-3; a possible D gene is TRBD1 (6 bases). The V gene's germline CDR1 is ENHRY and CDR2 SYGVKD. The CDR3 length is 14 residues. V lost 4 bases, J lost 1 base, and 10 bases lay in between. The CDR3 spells CAISVDSRNTEAFF. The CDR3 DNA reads TGTGCCATCAGTGTGGACAGCCGGAACACTGAAGCTTTCTTT.